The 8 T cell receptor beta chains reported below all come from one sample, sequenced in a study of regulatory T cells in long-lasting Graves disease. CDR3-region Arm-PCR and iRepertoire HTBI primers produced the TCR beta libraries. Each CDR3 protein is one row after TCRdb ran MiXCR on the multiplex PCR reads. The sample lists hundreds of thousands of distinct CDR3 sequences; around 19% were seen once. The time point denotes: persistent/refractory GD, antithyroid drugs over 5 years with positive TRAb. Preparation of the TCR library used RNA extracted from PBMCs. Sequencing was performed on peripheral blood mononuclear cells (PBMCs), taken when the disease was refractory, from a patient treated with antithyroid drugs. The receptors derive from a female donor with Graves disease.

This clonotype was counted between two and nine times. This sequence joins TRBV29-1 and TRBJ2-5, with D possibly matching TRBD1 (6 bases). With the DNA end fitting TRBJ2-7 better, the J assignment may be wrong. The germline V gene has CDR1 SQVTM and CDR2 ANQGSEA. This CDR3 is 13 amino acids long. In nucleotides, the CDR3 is TGCAGTAAGATTGACAGGAGCTCCTACGAGCAGTACTTC. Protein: CSKIDRSSYEQYF.

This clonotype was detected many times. CDR3 sequence reads: CASSAQLAGEQYF. The CDR3 DNA reads as TGTGCCAGCAGCGCACAATTAGCTGGAGAGCAGTACTTC. This sequence joins TRBV13 and TRBJ2-7; D is undetermined. The CDR3 totals 13 residues. Germline V lookup: CDR1 PRHDT, CDR2 FYEKMQ (reference sequence). Trimming cost V 5 bases and J 7 bases, with 15 bases left between them.

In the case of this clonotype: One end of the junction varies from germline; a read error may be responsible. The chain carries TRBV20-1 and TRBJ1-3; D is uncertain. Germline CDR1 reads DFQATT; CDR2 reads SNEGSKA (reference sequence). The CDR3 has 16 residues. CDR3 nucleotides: TGCGGTGCTAGAGATCAGTTCGGAGCCCCTGGAAACACCATATATTTT. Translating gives CGARDQFGAPGNTIYF.

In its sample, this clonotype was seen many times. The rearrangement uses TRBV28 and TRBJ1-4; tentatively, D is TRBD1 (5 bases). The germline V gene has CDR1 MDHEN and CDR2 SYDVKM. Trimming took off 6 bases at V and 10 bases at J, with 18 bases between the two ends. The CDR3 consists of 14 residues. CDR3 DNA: TGTGCCAGCAGACCAGAAGGTTTAAGGGGAAAACTGTTTTTT. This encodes CASRPEGLRGKLFF.

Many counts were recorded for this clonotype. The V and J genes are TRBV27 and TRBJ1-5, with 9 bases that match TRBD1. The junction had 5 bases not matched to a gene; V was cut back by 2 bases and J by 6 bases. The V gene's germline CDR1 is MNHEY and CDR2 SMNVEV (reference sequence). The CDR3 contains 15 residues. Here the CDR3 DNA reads TGTGCCAGCAGTTTAACAGGGGGCTTCGGTCAGCCCCAGCATTTT. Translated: CASSLTGGFGQPQHF.

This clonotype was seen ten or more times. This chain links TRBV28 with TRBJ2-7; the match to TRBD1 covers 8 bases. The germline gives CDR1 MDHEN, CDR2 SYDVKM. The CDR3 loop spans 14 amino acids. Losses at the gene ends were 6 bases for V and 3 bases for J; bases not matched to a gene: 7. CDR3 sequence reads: CASSPTGDFYEQYF. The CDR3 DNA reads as TGTGCCAGCAGCCCGACAGGGGACTTCTACGAGCAGTACTTC. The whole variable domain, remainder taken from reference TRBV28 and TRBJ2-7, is DVKVTQSSRYLVKRTGEKVFLECVQDMDHENMFWYRQDPGLGLRLIYFSYDVKMKEKGDIPEGYSVSREKKERFSLILESASTNQTSMYLCASSPTGDFYEQYFGPGTRLTVT.

The CDR3: CASSQGLTGELFF. The CDR3 DNA reads TGCGCCAGCAGCCAAGGGCTCACCGGGGAGCTGTTTTTT. The chain carries TRBV4-3 and TRBJ2-2; no firm D call. Germline CDR1 reads LGHNA; CDR2 reads YSLEER. Deletions cut 1 base from V and 4 bases from J, with 4 bases between. The CDR3 contains 13 residues.

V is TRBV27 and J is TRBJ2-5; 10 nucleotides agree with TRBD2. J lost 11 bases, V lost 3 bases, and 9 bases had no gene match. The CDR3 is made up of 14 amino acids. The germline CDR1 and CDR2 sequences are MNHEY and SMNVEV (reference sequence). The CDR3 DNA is TGTGCCAGCAGTTTGCTAGCGGGAGAGGGTATTCAGTACTTC. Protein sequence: CASSLLAGEGIQYF.